Listed here are 12 T cell receptor beta chains from one sample, sequenced in a study of blood T cell repertoires in COVID-19. Clones were sequenced by immunoSEQ multiplex PCR, and TCRdb holds only the in-frame ones, with some missing. This table holds more than 110,000 clones, over 60% found once. The sequencing sample was made of peripheral blood. Receptors were obtained from a woman older than 75 with active or convalescent COVID-19.

V gene TRBV6-2 or TRBV6-3 combines with J gene TRBJ1-5; 10 positions agree with TRBD1. V dropped 5 bases and J dropped 5; count of bases not matched to a gene: 6. Germline assignment: CDR1 MNHEY and CDR2 SVGEGT. This CDR3 has 15 amino acids. CDR3 sequence (DNA): TGTGCCAGCAGTCCCGGGGACAGGGGTCATCAGCCCCAGCATTTT. It encodes CASSPGDRGHQPQHF.

This sequence joins TRBV7-2 and TRBJ1-2; unclear D gene. Trimming cost V 5 bases and J 7 bases, with 26 bases left between them. Germline CDR1 reads SGHTA; CDR2 reads FQGNSA. The CDR3 extends over 17 amino acids. The CDR3 DNA follows: TGTGCCAGCAGCCCCCTCTGGGCCAGGTCCGGTTCTGGTGGCTACACCTTC. Its translation: CASSPLWARSGSGGYTF.

The V gene is TRBV4-1, the J gene TRBJ1-2, with D uncertain. The CDR3 spans 14 residues. Germline assignment: CDR1 MGHRA and CDR2 YSYEKL. The V end lost 1 base, the J end lost 6 bases, and 12 bases lay between the germline ends. This CDR3 reads CASSQANSRDGYTF. The CDR3 coding sequence is TGCGCCAGCAGCCAAGCAAACTCGCGAGATGGCTACACCTTC.

This clone is a singleton in its sample. The V and J genes are TRBV27 and TRBJ1-1, with TRBD1 matching over 7 bases. Germline values: CDR1 MNHEY, CDR2 SMNVEV (reference sequence). With 6 bases clipped from V and 2 bases from J, the junction kept 12 bases outside the gene matches. There are 16 residues in the CDR3. The CDR3 sequence: CASRLPLGQINTEAFF. The CDR3 region has the DNA TGTGCCAGCAGACTACCCCTGGGACAGATAAACACTGAAGCTTTCTTT.

V is TRBV18 and J is TRBJ1-4; 7 bases align to TRBD1. The V and J ends lost 3 bases and 8 bases, in that order; junction bases with no gene match: 6. Germline V gene sequence: CDR1 KGHSH, CDR2 LQKENI. The CDR3 contains 14 residues. As DNA, the CDR3 is TGTGCCAGCTCACCGAGTACAGGGGACGAAAAACTGTTTTTT. Protein: CASSPSTGDEKLFF.

This chain uses TRBV5-8 with TRBJ1-3; the D gene is possibly TRBD1 (5 bases). V shed 6 bases and J shed 1 base, with 17 bases lying between them. CDR1 SGHTS and CDR2 YDEGEE come from the germline V gene. The CDR3 loop spans 16 amino acids. In nucleotides, the CDR3 is TGTGCCAGCACAACGGGGGTCAGGGCGTCTGGAAACACCATATATTTT. Its translation is CASTTGVRASGNTIYF.

The V and J genes are TRBV7-8 and TRBJ2-5; D may be TRBD2 (6 bases). The CDR3 sequence is 15 residues long. Germline CDR1 reads SGHVS; CDR2 reads FQNEAQ. The V end lost 0 bases, the J end lost 4 bases, and 12 bases lay between the germline ends. The chain's CDR3 is CASSLARGSGETQYF. The CDR3 DNA reads as TGTGCCAGCAGCTTAGCGAGGGGTAGCGGAGAGACCCAGTACTTC.

This chain joins TRBV2 and TRBJ1-6; maybe TRBD1 (6 bases). Germline assignment: CDR1 SNHLY and CDR2 FYNNEI. This CDR3 has 15 amino acids. Trimming cost V 8 bases and J 4 bases, with 15 bases left between them. The CDR3 coding sequence is TGTGCCAGCGGAAGAACTACAGGGTATAATTCACCCCTCCACTTT. Its protein is CASGRTTGYNSPLHF. Full variable domain (outside the CDR3, taken from reference TRBV2 and TRBJ1-6): EPEVTQTPSHQVTQMGQEVILRCVPISNHLYFYWYRQILGQKVEFLVSFYNNEISEKSEIFDDQFSVERPDGSNFTLKIRSTKLEDSAMYFCASGRTTGYNSPLHFGNGTRLTVT.

This chain connects TRBV7-9 to TRBJ1-2, with 7 bases that match TRBD1. The trim removed 6 bases at V and 4 bases at J, leaving 11 bases unmatched. The CDR3 extends over 15 amino acids. Germline V gene sequence: CDR1 SEHNR, CDR2 FQNEAQ (reference sequence). The CDR3 sequence is CASRDQGVLGYGYTF. DNA of the CDR3: TGTGCCAGCAGGGATCAGGGGGTATTAGGCTATGGCTACACCTTC.

The gene calls are TRBV3-1 (or the pseudogene TRBV3-2) and TRBJ1-4, with 7 bases lining up with TRBD1. V was pared by 3 bases and J by 10 bases, with 5 bases of the junction left unmatched. The V gene's germline CDR1 is LGHDT and CDR2 YNNKEL (reference sequence). This CDR3 comprises 13 residues. The CDR3 protein is CASSQRGRVKLFF. CDR3 sequence (DNA): TGTGCCAGCAGCCAGAGGGGGCGGGTAAAACTGTTTTTT.

This clone appeared a single time. The chain has TRBV15 and TRBJ1-6; 8 bases are shared with TRBD1. The germline V gene has CDR1 LNHNV and CDR2 YYDKDF (reference sequence). The CDR3 is 16 amino acids. V gave up 0 bases and J gave up 10 bases; unmatched junction bases: 8. The CDR3 loop is CATSREIGQGKSPLHF. For the CDR3, the DNA is TGTGCCACCAGCAGAGAAATAGGACAGGGAAAGTCACCCCTCCACTTT. The full variable domain, with the rest looked up from reference TRBV15 and TRBJ1-6, is DAMVIQNPRYQVTQFGKPVTLSCSQTLNHNVMYWYQQKSSQAPKLLFHYYDKDFNNEADTPDNFQSRRPNTSFCFLDIRSPGLGDTAMYLCATSREIGQGKSPLHFGNGTRLTVT.

The rearrangement uses TRBV18 and TRBJ2-1; no clear D. The CDR3 covers 11 residues. CDR1 and CDR2 from the germline V gene are KGHSH and LQKENI. V lost 5 bases to trimming and J lost 12 bases, with 11 bases between them. The chain's CDR3 is CASSFALGQFF. The CDR3 coding sequence is TGTGCCAGCTCATTCGCACTCGGGCAGTTCTTC. The variable domain in full, completed from reference TRBV18 and TRBJ2-1, reads NAGVMQNPRHLVRRRGQEARLRCSPMKGHSHVYWYRQLPEEGLKFMVYLQKENIIDESGMPKERFSAEFPKEGPSILRIQQVVRGDSAAYFCASSFALGQFFGPGTRLTVL.